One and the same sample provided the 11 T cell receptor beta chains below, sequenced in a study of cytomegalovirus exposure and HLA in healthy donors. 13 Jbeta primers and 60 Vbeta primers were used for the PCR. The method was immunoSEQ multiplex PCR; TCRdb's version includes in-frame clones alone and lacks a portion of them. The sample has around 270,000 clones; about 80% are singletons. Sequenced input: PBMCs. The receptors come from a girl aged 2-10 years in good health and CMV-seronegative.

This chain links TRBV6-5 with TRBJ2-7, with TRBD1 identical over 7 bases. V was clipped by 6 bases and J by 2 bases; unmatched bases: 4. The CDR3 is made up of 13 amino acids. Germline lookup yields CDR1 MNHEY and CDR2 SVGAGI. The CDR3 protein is CASRSGTAYEQYF. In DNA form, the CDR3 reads TGTGCCAGCAGATCCGGGACAGCCTACGAGCAGTACTTC.

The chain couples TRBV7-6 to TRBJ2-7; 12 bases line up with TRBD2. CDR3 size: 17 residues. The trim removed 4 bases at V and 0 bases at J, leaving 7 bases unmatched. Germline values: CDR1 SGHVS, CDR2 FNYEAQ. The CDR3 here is CASSSERTSGDSYEQYF. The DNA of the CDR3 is TGTGCCAGCAGCTCAGAGCGGACTAGCGGGGACTCCTACGAGCAGTACTTC.

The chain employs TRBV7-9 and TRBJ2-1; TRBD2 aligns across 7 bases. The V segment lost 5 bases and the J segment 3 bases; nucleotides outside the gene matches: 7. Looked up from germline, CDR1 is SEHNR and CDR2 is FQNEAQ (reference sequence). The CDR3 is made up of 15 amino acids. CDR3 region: CASSPTGDYYNEQFF. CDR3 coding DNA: TGTGCCAGCAGCCCCACGGGGGACTACTACAATGAGCAGTTCTTC. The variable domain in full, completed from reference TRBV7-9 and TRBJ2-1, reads DTGVSQNPRHKITKRGQNVTFRCDPISEHNRLYWYRQTLGQGPEFLTYFQNEAQLEKSRLLSDRFSAERPKGSFSTLEIQRTEQGDSAMYLCASSPTGDYYNEQFFGPGTRLTVL.

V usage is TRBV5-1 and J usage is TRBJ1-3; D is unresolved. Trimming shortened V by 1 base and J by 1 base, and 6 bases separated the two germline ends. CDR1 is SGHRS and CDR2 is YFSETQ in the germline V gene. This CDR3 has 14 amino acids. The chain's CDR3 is CASSLSTSGNTIYF. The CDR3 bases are TGCGCCAGCAGCTTGTCAACATCTGGAAACACCATATATTTT.

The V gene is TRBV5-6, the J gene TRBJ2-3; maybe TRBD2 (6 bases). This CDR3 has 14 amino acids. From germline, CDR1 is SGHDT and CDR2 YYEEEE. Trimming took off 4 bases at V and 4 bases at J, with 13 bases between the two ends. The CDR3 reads CASSAQEGSDTQYF. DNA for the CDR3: TGTGCCAGCAGCGCCCAGGAGGGCTCAGATACGCAGTATTTT.

CDR3 bases: TGTGCCAGCAGTGAAGTAGTAGCTGTAGATACGCAGTATTTT. It yields the protein CASSEVVAVDTQYF. V is TRBV6-1 and J is TRBJ2-3; D remains ambiguous. From germline, CDR1 is MNHNS and CDR2 SASEGT. Trimming cost V 1 base and J 5 bases, with 10 bases left between them. The CDR3 length is 14 residues.

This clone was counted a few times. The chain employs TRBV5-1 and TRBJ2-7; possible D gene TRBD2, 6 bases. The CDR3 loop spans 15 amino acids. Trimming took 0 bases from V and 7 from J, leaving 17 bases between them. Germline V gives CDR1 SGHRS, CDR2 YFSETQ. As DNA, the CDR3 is TGCGCCAGCAGCTTGGAGGGACTGACCGCTGAGGAGCAGTACTTC. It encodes CASSLEGLTAEEQYF.

CDR3 amino acids: CAWRTDYTDTQYF. As DNA, the CDR3 is TGTGCCTGGAGGACTGATTACACAGATACGCAGTATTTT. This sequence joins TRBV30 and TRBJ2-3; D remains unclear. The germline V and J ends were trimmed by 3 bases and 2 bases, with 9 bases remaining between them. Germline CDR1 reads GTSNPN; CDR2 reads SVGIG (reference sequence). CDR3 length equals 13 residues.

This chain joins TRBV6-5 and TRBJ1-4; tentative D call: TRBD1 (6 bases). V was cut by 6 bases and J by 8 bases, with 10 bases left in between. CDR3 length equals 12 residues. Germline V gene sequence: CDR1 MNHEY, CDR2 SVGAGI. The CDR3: CASRRQDEKLFF. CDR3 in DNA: TGTGCCAGCAGGCGACAGGACGAAAAACTGTTTTTT.

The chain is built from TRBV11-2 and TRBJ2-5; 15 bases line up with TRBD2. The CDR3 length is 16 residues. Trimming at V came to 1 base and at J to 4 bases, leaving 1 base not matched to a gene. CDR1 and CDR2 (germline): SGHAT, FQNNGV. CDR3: CASSLGTSGGAETQYF. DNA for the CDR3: TGTGCCAGCAGCTTAGGGACTAGCGGGGGGGCAGAGACCCAGTACTTC.

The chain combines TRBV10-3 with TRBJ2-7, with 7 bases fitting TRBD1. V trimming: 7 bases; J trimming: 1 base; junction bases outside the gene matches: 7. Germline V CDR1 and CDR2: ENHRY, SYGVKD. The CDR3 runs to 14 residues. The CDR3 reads CAINRDSFSYEQYF. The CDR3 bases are TGTGCCATCAATCGGGACAGTTTTTCCTACGAGCAGTACTTC.